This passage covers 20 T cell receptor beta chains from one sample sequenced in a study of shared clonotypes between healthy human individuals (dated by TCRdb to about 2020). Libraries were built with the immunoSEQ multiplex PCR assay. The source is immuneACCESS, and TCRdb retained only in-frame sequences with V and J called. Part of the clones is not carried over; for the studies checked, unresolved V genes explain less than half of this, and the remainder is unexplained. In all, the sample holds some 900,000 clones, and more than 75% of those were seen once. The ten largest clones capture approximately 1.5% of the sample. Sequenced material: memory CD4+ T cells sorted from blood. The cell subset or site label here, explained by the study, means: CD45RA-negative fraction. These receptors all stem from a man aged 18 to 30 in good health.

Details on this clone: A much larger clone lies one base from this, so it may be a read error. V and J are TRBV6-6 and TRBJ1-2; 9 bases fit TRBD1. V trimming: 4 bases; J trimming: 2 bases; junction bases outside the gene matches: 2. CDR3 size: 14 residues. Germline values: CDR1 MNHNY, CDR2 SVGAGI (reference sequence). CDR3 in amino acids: CASSSGTGNYGYTF. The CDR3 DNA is TGTGCCAGCAGTTCCGGGACAGGGAACTATGGCTACACCTTC.

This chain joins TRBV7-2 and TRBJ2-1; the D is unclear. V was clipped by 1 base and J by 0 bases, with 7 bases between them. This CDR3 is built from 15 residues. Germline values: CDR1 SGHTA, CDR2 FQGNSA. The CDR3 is CASSLVLSSYNEQFF. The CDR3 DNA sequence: TGTGCCAGCAGCTTAGTCCTAAGCTCCTACAATGAGCAGTTCTTC.

The CDR3 nucleotides read TGTGCCAGCAGTTTTTCGGCGGGGGCGCACACTGAAGCTTTCTTT. Translating it yields CASSFSAGAHTEAFF. The rearrangement uses TRBV27 and TRBJ1-1; TRBD1 is a possible D gene (6 bases). Trimming took off 3 bases at V and 3 bases at J, with 14 bases between the two ends. The CDR3 is 15 amino acids. Germline loops: CDR1 MNHEY, CDR2 SMNVEV (reference sequence).

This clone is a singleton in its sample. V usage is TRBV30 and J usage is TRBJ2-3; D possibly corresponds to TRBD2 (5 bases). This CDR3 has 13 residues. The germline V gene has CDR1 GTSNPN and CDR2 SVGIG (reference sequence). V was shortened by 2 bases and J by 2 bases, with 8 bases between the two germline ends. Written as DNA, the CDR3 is TGTGCCTGGAGTACTGGACTCACAGATACGCAGTATTTT. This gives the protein CAWSTGLTDTQYF.

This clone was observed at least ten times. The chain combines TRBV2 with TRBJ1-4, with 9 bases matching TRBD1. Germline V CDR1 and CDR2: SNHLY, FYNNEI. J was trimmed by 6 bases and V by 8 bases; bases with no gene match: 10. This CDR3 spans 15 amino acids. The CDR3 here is CASQVRGQGDEKLFF. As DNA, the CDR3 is TGTGCCAGCCAGGTCCGGGGACAGGGTGATGAAAAACTGTTTTTT. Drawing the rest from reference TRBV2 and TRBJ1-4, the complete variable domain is EPEVTQTPSHQVTQMGQEVILRCVPISNHLYFYWYRQILGQKVEFLVSFYNNEISEKSEIFDDQFSVERPDGSNFTLKIRSTKLEDSAMYFCASQVRGQGDEKLFFGSGTQLSVL.

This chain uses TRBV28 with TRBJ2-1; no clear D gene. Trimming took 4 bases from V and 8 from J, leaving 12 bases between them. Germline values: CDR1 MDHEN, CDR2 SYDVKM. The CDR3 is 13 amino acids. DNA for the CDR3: TGTGCCAGCAGTTCAATGGTAGGGCATGAGCAGTTCTTC. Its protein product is CASSSMVGHEQFF. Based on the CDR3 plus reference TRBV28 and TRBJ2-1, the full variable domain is DVKVTQSSRYLVKRTGEKVFLECVQDMDHENMFWYRQDPGLGLRLIYFSYDVKMKEKGDIPEGYSVSREKKERFSLILESASTNQTSMYLCASSSMVGHEQFFGPGTRLTVL.

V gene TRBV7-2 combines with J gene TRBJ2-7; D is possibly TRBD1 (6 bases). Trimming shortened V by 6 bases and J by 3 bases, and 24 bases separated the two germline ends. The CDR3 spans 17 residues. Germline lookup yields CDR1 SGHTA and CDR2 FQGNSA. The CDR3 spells CASSRAEYGTPIYEQYF. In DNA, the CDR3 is TGTGCCAGCAGTCGAGCGGAATACGGGACACCCATCTACGAGCAGTACTTC. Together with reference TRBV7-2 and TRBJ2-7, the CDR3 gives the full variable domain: GAGVSQSPSNKVTEKGKDVELRCDPISGHTALYWYRQSLGQGLEFLIYFQGNSAPDKSGLPSDRFSAERTGGSVSTLTIQRTQQEDSAVYLCASSRAEYGTPIYEQYFGPGTRLTVT.

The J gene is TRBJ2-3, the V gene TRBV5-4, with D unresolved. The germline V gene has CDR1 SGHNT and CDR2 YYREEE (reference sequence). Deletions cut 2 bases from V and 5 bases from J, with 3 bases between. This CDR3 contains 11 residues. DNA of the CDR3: TGTGCCAGCAGCTTAGAAGATACGCAGTATTTT. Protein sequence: CASSLEDTQYF.

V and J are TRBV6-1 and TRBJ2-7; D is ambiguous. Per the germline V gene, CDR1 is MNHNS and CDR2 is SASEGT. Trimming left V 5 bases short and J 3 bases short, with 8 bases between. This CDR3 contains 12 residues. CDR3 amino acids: CASSKTYYEQYF. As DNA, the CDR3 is TGTGCCAGCAGTAAAACCTACTACGAGCAGTACTTC.

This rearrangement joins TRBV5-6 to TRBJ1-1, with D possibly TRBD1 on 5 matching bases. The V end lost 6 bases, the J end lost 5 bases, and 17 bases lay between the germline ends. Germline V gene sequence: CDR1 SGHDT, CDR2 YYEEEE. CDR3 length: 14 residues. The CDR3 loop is CASTSRRGWTEAFF. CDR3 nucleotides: TGTGCCAGCACCTCCCGAAGGGGCTGGACTGAAGCTTTCTTT. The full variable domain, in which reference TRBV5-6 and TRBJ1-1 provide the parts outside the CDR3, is DAGVTQSPTHLIKTRGQQVTLRCSPKSGHDTVSWYQQALGQGPQFIFQYYEEEERQRGNFPDRFSGHQFPNYSSELNVNALLLGDSALYLCASTSRRGWTEAFFGQGTRLTVV.

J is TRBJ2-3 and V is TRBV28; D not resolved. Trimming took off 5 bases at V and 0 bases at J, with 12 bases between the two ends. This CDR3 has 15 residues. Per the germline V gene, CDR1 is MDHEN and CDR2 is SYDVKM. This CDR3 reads CASSPTQSSTDTQYF. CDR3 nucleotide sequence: TGTGCCAGCAGTCCTACCCAGTCTAGCACAGATACGCAGTATTTT.

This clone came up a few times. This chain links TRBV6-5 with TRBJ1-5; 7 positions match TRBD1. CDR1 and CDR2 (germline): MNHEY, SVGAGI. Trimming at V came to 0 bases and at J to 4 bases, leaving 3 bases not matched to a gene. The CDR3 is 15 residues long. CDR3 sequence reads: CASSYSGTANQPQHF. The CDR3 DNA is TGTGCCAGCAGTTACTCAGGGACAGCTAATCAGCCCCAGCATTTT.

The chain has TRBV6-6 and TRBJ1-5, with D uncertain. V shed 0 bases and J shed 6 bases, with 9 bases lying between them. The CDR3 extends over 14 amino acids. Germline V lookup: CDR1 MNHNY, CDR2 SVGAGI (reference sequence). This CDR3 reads CASSYSIGSQPQHF. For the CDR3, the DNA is TGTGCCAGCAGTTACTCGATAGGGAGTCAGCCCCAGCATTTT.

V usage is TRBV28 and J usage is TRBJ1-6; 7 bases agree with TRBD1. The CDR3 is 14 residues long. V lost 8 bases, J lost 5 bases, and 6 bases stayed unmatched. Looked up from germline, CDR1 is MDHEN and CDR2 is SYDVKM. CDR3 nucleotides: TGTGCCAGCCGGGACAGTCTAAATAATTCACCCCTCCACTTT. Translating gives CASRDSLNNSPLHF.

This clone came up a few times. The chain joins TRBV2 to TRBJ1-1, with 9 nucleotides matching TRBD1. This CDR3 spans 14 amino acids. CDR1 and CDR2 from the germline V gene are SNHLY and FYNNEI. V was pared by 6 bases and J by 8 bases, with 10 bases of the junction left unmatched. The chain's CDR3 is CASRAKQGAGEAFF. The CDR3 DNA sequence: TGTGCCAGCAGGGCTAAACAGGGGGCGGGGGAAGCTTTCTTT.

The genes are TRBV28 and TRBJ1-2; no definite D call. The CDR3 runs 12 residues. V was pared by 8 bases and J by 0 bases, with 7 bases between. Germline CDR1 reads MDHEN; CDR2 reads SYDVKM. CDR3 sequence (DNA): TGTGCCAGCGGAGTACCTAACTATGGCTACACCTTC. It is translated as CASGVPNYGYTF.

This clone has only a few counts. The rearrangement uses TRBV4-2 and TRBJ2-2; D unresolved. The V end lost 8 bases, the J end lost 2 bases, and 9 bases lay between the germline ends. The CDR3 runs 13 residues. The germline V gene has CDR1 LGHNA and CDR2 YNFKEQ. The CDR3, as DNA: TGTGCCAGCCTGGCATACAACACCGGGGAGCTGTTTTTT. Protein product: CASLAYNTGELFF.

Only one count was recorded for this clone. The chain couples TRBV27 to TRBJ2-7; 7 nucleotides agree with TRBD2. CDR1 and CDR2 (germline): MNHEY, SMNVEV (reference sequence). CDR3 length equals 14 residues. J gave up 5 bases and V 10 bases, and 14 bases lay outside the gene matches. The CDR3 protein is CATGLGRGVDEQYF. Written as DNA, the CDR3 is TGTGCCACAGGCCTGGGGAGGGGAGTGGACGAGCAGTACTTC.

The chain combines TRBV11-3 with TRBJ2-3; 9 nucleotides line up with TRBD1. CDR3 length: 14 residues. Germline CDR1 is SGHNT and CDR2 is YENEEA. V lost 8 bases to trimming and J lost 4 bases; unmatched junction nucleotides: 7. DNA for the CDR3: TGTGCCAGCGCAGACAGGGGGTTGGCAGATACGCAGTATTTT. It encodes CASADRGLADTQYF.

CDR3 in DNA: TGCGCCAGGTCGGACAGGGGTCTAATCTACGAGCAGTACTTC. It translates to CARSDRGLIYEQYF. The chain carries TRBV23-1 and TRBJ2-7; 9 bases map to TRBD1. TRBV23-1 counts as an open reading frame of uncertain function. This CDR3 is built from 14 residues. The V segment lost 9 bases and the J segment 3 bases; nucleotides outside the gene matches: 9.